Listed below are T cell receptor beta chains from one sample, sequenced in a study of beta chain features in type 1 diabetes. The method was immunoSEQ multiplex PCR; TCRdb's version includes in-frame clones alone and lacks a portion of them. The sample yields about 360,000 clones, roughly 12% seen once. Specimen: naive CD4+ T cells from blood. These receptors were collected from a young man in good health. Both conserved end residues are part of each CDR3. The D gene is left open where the match is weak. Where a row states a size, it is once, few, many or the class of an expanded clone; other rows omit it.

13	-	few	TRBJ1-2	TRBV25-1	TGTGCCAGCAGGAAGGACATGGAATATGGCTACACCTTC	CASRKDMEYGYTF
15	TRBD2	few	TRBJ2-7	TRBV10-3	TGTGCCAGCAGTTTGGATTGGGGGGGAACCTACGAGCAGTACTTC	CASSLDWGGTYEQYF
11	-	-	TRBJ1-2	TRBV2	TGTGCCAGCAGGTACTCCGTTGGCTACACCTTC	CASRYSVGYTF
14	TRBD2	-	TRBJ2-3	TRBV19	TGTGCCAGTAGCCGCGGGGGGGTGACAGATACGCAGTATTTT	CASSRGGVTDTQYF
15	-	few	TRBJ2-1	TRBV11-2	TGTGCCAGCAGCATCAGGGGCGCGGGCGACAATGAGCAGTTCTTC	CASSIRGAGDNEQFF
12	-	few	TRBJ1-4	TRBV28	TGTGCCAGCAGTTTAGTGACGGAGGTACTGTTTTTT	CASSLVTEVLFF
15	TRBD2	-	TRBJ2-3	TRBV18	TGTGCCAGCTCACCACTAGCGGGGCCCACAGATACGCAGTATTTT	CASSPLAGPTDTQYF
14	TRBD2	few	TRBJ2-1	TRBV6-6	TGTGCCAGCCTAGCGGGGAGCTCCTACAATGAGCAGTTCTTC	CASLAGSSYNEQFF
14	-	few	TRBJ1-1	TRBV7-2	TGTGCCAGCAGCTTAGCCAGGAGGTCCACTGAAGCTTTCTTT	CASSLARRSTEAFF
13	TRBD1	few	TRBJ2-1	TRBV7-2	TGTGCCAGCAGCTTCTTCGACAGGGGCGAGCAGTTCTTC	CASSFFDRGEQFF
12	TRBD2	few	TRBJ2-5	TRBV30	TGTGCCGGGGGGGGGTACCAAGAGACCCAGTACTTC	CAGGGYQETQYF
14	-	-	TRBJ1-5	TRBV21-1	TGTGCCAGCAGCAAAGAGGCGGGGAAACAGCCCCAGCATTTT	CASSKEAGKQPQHF
14	-	few	TRBJ2-1	TRBV7-3	TGTGCCAGCAGCTTAAGGGTTAGCGCCACTGAGCAGTTCTTC	CASSLRVSATEQFF
19	-	few	TRBJ1-5	TRBV7-6	TGTGCCAGCATCAGGTTGGGCAGCTGCATAAGATATAGCAATCAGCCCCAGCATTTT	CASIRLGSCIRYSNQPQHF
15	TRBD1	few	TRBJ2-7	TRBV6-1	TGTGCCAGCAGAGTAGACAGGGGGAACTCCTACGAGCAGTACTTC	CASRVDRGNSYEQYF
15	TRBD2	-	TRBJ2-7	TRBV30	TGTGCCTGGAGTGCGGGACTAGCGGCTACCTACGAGCAGTACTTC	CAWSAGLAATYEQYF
18	TRBD1	-	TRBJ2-6	TRBV19	TGTGCCAGTAGTATAGATGGGACAGTAACTACTGGGGCCAACGTCCTGACTTTC	CASSIDGTVTTGANVLTF
16	TRBD1	few	TRBJ2-7	TRBV19	TGTGCCAGTAGTTTACGCGGGGACAGGAGACCTTACGAGCAGTACTTC	CASSLRGDRRPYEQYF